Listed here are 22 T cell receptor beta chains from one sample, sequenced in a study of blood T cell repertoires in COVID-19. The data were produced by immunoSEQ multiplex PCR, yet TCRdb's version contains in-frame clones alone and is incomplete. Of 150,000 to 200,000 clones in the sample, over 70% were seen once. The source material was PBMCs or T cells enriched from blood (not recorded which). Every receptor here comes from a woman aged 55-69 years who had recovered from COVID-19.

The chain couples TRBV11-3 to TRBJ2-5, with 7 bases aligning to TRBD2. Trimming removed 1 base from V and 5 bases from J; junction bases left unmatched: 13. The CDR3 spans 17 residues. Germline CDR1 SGHNT, CDR2 YENEEA. CDR3 region: CASSLAERGGFWETQYF. The CDR3 DNA follows: TGTGCCAGCAGCTTAGCCGAGCGGGGTGGCTTTTGGGAGACCCAGTACTTC.

This clone was picked up one time. The chain combines TRBV29-1 with TRBJ2-7, with D tentatively TRBD2 (6 bases). V dropped 4 bases and J dropped 3 bases, with 10 bases sitting between them. This CDR3 comprises 12 residues. Germline loops: CDR1 SQVTM, CDR2 ANQGSEA. Here the CDR3 DNA reads TGCAGCGTTGGGCAGGGAGGCTACGAGCAGTACTTC. Residues: CSVGQGGYEQYF.

The rearrangement uses TRBV11-2 and TRBJ2-1, with 12 bases matching TRBD2. The CDR3 totals 18 residues. Germline CDR1 reads SGHAT; CDR2 reads FQNNGV. J lost 2 bases, V lost 6 bases, and 11 bases had no gene match. CDR3 nucleotides: TGTGCCAGCAGGACTGGACTAGCGGGGCTGGGTACCTACAATGAGCAGTTCTTC. It encodes CASRTGLAGLGTYNEQFF. Looking up the rest from reference TRBV11-2 and TRBJ2-1 gives the full variable domain: EAGVAQSPRYKIIEKRQSVAFWCNPISGHATLYWYQQILGQGPKLLIQFQNNGVVDDSQLPKDRFSAERLKGVDSTLKIQPAKLEDSAVYLCASRTGLAGLGTYNEQFFGPGTRLTVL.

The chain couples TRBV5-6 to TRBJ1-2, with D possibly TRBD1 on 5 matching bases. Trimming stripped 5 bases from V and 1 base from J, with 12 bases between. The CDR3 runs to 14 residues. CDR1 is SGHDT, CDR2 YYEEEE, per germline. In nucleotides, the CDR3 is TGTGCCAGCAGAGAGGAGGGGTTTAACTATGGCTACACCTTC. This encodes CASREEGFNYGYTF.

V gene TRBV2 combines with J gene TRBJ2-3; D ambiguous. This CDR3 has 14 amino acids. V dropped 8 bases and J dropped 0 bases, with 12 bases sitting between them. Germline loops: CDR1 SNHLY, CDR2 FYNNEI. The CDR3 is CASLRVTSTDTQYF. CDR3 DNA sequence: TGTGCCAGCCTCCGGGTGACTAGCACAGATACGCAGTATTTT.

The rearrangement links TRBV5-1 to TRBJ2-7, with D possibly TRBD1 on 5 matching bases. Germline V gene lookup returns CDR1 SGHRS and CDR2 YFSETQ. V gave up 4 bases and J gave up 7 bases, with 15 bases separating them. The CDR3 sequence is 13 residues long. The CDR3 loop is CASSPREAGEQYF. CDR3 nucleotides: TGCGCCAGCAGCCCCAGGGAAGCTGGGGAGCAGTACTTC.

The chain recombines TRBV24-1 with TRBJ2-1; 13 bases are a match to TRBD2. In germline, CDR1 is KGHDR, CDR2 SFDVKD. V lost 4 bases, J lost 6 bases, and 5 bases stayed unmatched. This CDR3 spans 16 amino acids. As DNA, the CDR3 is TGTGCCACCAGTGACTGGACTAGCGGGGGACTCAATGAGCAGTTCTTC. It yields the protein CATSDWTSGGLNEQFF.

The rearrangement uses TRBV6-5 and TRBJ1-1; D gene uncertain. CDR1 and CDR2 from the germline V gene are MNHEY and SVGAGI. This CDR3 contains 14 residues. Trimming pared 2 bases from V and 0 bases from J, leaving 7 bases between. The CDR3 bases are TGTGCCAGCAGTTACCGGGAGCTGAACACTGAAGCTTTCTTT. Translating it yields CASSYRELNTEAFF.

Only one count was recorded for this clone. The chain links TRBV6-1 to TRBJ2-2; 9 bases agree with TRBD2. CDR3 length: 19 amino acids. The V gene's germline CDR1 is MNHNS and CDR2 SASEGT. Trimming took 4 bases from V and 0 from J; bases not matched to a gene: 12. CDR3 loop: CASSVPSGATLANTGELFF. The CDR3 nucleotides are TGTGCCAGCAGTGTCCCTAGCGGGGCCACTCTCGCGAACACCGGGGAGCTGTTTTTT.

V and J are TRBV19 and TRBJ1-1; 8 positions match TRBD1. Germline CDR1 is LNHDA and CDR2 is SQIVND (reference sequence). The V gene end was trimmed by 5 bases and the J gene end by 1 base; junction bases not matched to a gene: 3. The CDR3 is 14 amino acids. The CDR3 DNA follows: TGTGCCAGTAGTCCCGGACAGGGGAACACTGAAGCTTTCTTT. It encodes CASSPGQGNTEAFF.

This clone came up once. This chain uses TRBV3-1 (or the pseudogene TRBV3-2) with TRBJ1-1; 8 bases agree with TRBD1. V trimming: 4 bases; J trimming: 1 base; junction bases outside the gene matches: 5. Germline loops: CDR1 LGHDT, CDR2 YNNKEL (reference sequence). CDR3 length: 15 residues. The CDR3: CASSPSDRENTEAFF. CDR3 DNA: TGTGCCAGCAGCCCGTCGGACAGGGAGAACACTGAAGCTTTCTTT.

V and J are TRBV10-1 and TRBJ2-3; 7 bases are shared with TRBD1. Germline-derived CDR1 and CDR2 are WNHNN and SYGVQD (reference sequence). The V segment lost 0 bases and the J segment 0 bases; nucleotides outside the gene matches: 3. CDR3 size: 16 residues. The CDR3 spells CASSESRGRSTDTQYF. DNA of the CDR3: TGCGCCAGCAGTGAGTCCAGGGGGAGAAGCACAGATACGCAGTATTTT.

The chain is built from TRBV24-1 and TRBJ2-1, with D perhaps TRBD1 (6 bases). The V end was cut by 3 bases, the J end by 6 bases, with 11 bases between. Per the germline V gene, CDR1 is KGHDR and CDR2 is SFDVKD. This CDR3 has 14 amino acids. Written as DNA, the CDR3 is TGTGCCACCAGTGATCCCAGGGGAGCCAATGAGCAGTTCTTC. It yields the protein CATSDPRGANEQFF.

There are a few counts of this clone. The CDR3 protein is CATSGDRDTGELFF. The CDR3 DNA follows: TGTGCCACCAGTGGAGACAGGGACACCGGGGAGCTGTTTTTT. J is TRBJ2-2 and V is TRBV24-1, with 7 bases aligning to TRBD1. CDR3 size: 14 residues. CDR1 KGHDR and CDR2 SFDVKD come from the germline V gene. After removal of 5 bases from V and 3 bases from J, the junction contained 2 bases not matched to a gene.

This chain connects TRBV5-4 to TRBJ2-4; 9 nucleotides line up with TRBD1. The germline V gene encodes CDR1 SGHNT and CDR2 YYREEE (reference sequence). The J segment lost 8 bases and the V segment lost 2 bases, leaving 2 bases of the junction unmatched. CDR3 size: 13 residues. CDR3 nucleotide sequence: TGTGCCAGCAGCTTCCGGGACAGGGACATTCAGTACTTC. It specifies CASSFRDRDIQYF.

The chain is built from TRBV5-8 and TRBJ2-1; 7 positions agree with TRBD1. This CDR3 comprises 15 residues. CDR1 is SGHTS and CDR2 is YDEGEE in the germline V gene. V shed 4 bases, J shed 8 bases, and the junction held 12 bases outside the gene matches. CDR3 in DNA: TGTGCCAGCAGCGGGGTCGACAGAGGGGGCTATGAGCAGTTCTTC. Protein: CASSGVDRGGYEQFF.

This chain uses TRBV19 with TRBJ1-1, with D perhaps TRBD1 (5 bases). V was clipped by 5 bases and J by 3 bases, with 13 bases between them. Looked up from germline, CDR1 is LNHDA and CDR2 is SQIVND (reference sequence). The CDR3 extends over 14 amino acids. This CDR3 reads CASSFRGGDTEAFF. CDR3 nucleotide sequence: TGTGCCAGTAGTTTCCGGGGGGGAGACACTGAAGCTTTCTTT.

The chain recombines TRBV30 with TRBJ2-7, with 12 bases identical to TRBD1. The J segment lost 7 bases and the V segment lost 4 bases, leaving 5 bases of the junction unmatched. This CDR3 has 13 amino acids. Germline loops: CDR1 GTSNPN, CDR2 SVGIG (reference sequence). In nucleotides, the CDR3 is TGTGCCTGGACCCGGGACAGGGGGCAAGAGCAGTACTTC. Its protein is CAWTRDRGQEQYF.

V gene TRBV5-4 combines with J gene TRBJ1-2, with 8 bases matching TRBD1. The CDR3 is 16 residues long. In germline, CDR1 is SGHNT, CDR2 YYREEE (reference sequence). V lost 4 bases to trimming and J lost 7 bases; unmatched junction nucleotides: 15. The CDR3 bases are TGTGCCAGCAGCATCTTAGTGTTCAGGGGGCCGGGTGGCTACACCTTC. Its translation is CASSILVFRGPGGYTF. Combining the CDR3 with reference TRBV5-4 and TRBJ1-2 gives the whole variable domain ETGVTQSPTHLIKTRGQQVTLRCSSQSGHNTVSWYQQALGQGPQFIFQYYREEENGRGNFPPRFSGLQFPNYSSELNVNALELDDSALYLCASSILVFRGPGGYTFGSGTRLTVV.

This clone was observed once. CDR3 sequence: CASSPAQGARDYNEQFF. CDR3 coding DNA: TGTGCCAGCAGCCCAGCACAGGGGGCGCGAGACTACAATGAGCAGTTCTTC. The chain carries TRBV13 and TRBJ2-1, with 9 nucleotides matching TRBD1. V was clipped by 5 bases and J by 3 bases; unmatched bases: 11. Germline lookup yields CDR1 PRHDT and CDR2 FYEKMQ (reference sequence). CDR3 length: 17 amino acids.

The chain recombines TRBV10-3 with TRBJ2-3; a weak D match, TRBD2 (7 bases). The CDR3 sequence is 15 residues long. V lost 2 bases and J 1 base, leaving 10 bases between the germline ends. Germline lookup yields CDR1 ENHRY and CDR2 SYGVKD. The DNA of the CDR3 is TGTGCCATCAGTGAGGTGGGGGGGCGCACAGATACGCAGTATTTT. Translation gives CAISEVGGRTDTQYF.

This chain joins TRBV10-3 and TRBJ2-5; TRBD2 agrees at 11 bases. Germline lookup yields CDR1 ENHRY and CDR2 SYGVKD. Trimming at V came to 8 bases and at J to 5 bases, leaving 7 bases not matched to a gene. The CDR3 is 14 residues long. The CDR3 bases are TGTGCCATCGATAGCGGGGGGGCTGCGGAGACCCAGTACTTC. Amino acid sequence: CAIDSGGAAETQYF.